The present entry profiles one TCR beta chain with its context. This specimen belongs to a study of blood T cell repertoires in COVID-19. Libraries were prepared by immunoSEQ multiplex PCR; TCRdb keeps only in-frame clonotypes and omits some of them. The sample contains roughly 100,000 clones, around 86% of which appear only once. The CDR3 runs to 17 residues. After removal of 0 bases from V and 0 bases from J, the junction contained 5 bases not matched to a gene. The germline gives CDR1 SQVTM, CDR2 ANQGSEA. The sample comprised peripheral blood. V usage is TRBV29-1 and J usage is TRBJ2-1, with TRBD2 identical over 10 bases. This receptor was obtained from a man older than 75 with acute or convalescent COVID-19. The CDR3 nucleotides read TGCAGCGTTGAAGATGGGACTAGCGCAAGCTCCTACAATGAGCAGTTCTTC. It encodes CSVEDGTSASSYNEQFF.